This T cell receptor beta chain was profiled in a study of a mutant IDH1 vaccine in newly diagnosed glioma. About the research overall: Before enrollment, the patients had been treated with radiotherapy alone, temozolomide alone, or both together. Most of them had received both.

V lost 0 bases, J lost 9 bases, and 7 bases stayed unmatched. The CDR3 is made up of 14 amino acids. Germline-derived CDR1 and CDR2 are LNHDA and SQIVND (reference sequence). Using immunoSEQ multiplex PCR, the repertoire was profiled, and TCRdb retains in-frame clones only, with some absent. The sample consists of about 92,000 clones, over 75% of them appearing once. The sample's time point: baseline, week 1 (first vaccination visit). As for treatment: pre-vaccination baseline after standard-of-care therapy. The clonotype was recovered from a man between 40 and 49 years old with glioma. The sequences come from PBMCs, collected from a glioma patient treated with radiotherapy, temozolomide or both. This chain links TRBV19 with TRBJ2-5, with 7 bases identical to TRBD2. The CDR3 DNA reads TGTGCCAGTAGTATAGACCCCGGGAGCGGGGCCCAGTACTTC. This gives the protein CASSIDPGSGAQYF.